These 23 T cell receptor beta chains came from one sample sequenced in a study of beta chain features in type 1 diabetes. All of the isolated RNA was reverse transcribed, so expressed TCRB transcripts were sequenced. The assay was immunoSEQ multiplex PCR, and TCRdb's table has in-frame clones only and misses some. The sample yields a few hundred thousand clones, roughly 15% seen once. Specimen: naive CD4+ T cells from blood. The receptors were sampled from a woman younger than 35 in good health.

This chain connects TRBV5-1 to TRBJ2-1; maybe TRBD2 (6 bases). The CDR3 has 16 amino acids. Germline assignment: CDR1 SGHRS and CDR2 YFSETQ. Trimming cost V 3 bases and J 6 bases, with 19 bases left between them. The CDR3 spells CASSWGGGDDGNEQFF. CDR3 coding DNA: TGCGCCAGCAGCTGGGGTGGAGGGGATGATGGCAATGAGCAGTTCTTC.

This clone was detected a few times. The chain has TRBV29-1 and TRBJ1-2; TRBD1 might be the D (5 bases). V was cut by 7 bases and J by 8 bases, with 17 bases left in between. The CDR3 extends over 12 amino acids. CDR1 SQVTM and CDR2 ANQGSEA come from the germline V gene. The DNA for the CDR3 is TGCAGCGCTGGGGGGAATGTACAAGGCTACACCTTC. This codes for CSAGGNVQGYTF.

The chain links TRBV5-1 to TRBJ2-3, with D perhaps matching TRBD2 (6 bases). V was pared by 0 bases and J by 1 base, with 15 bases between. CDR1 and CDR2 (germline): SGHRS, YFSETQ. The CDR3 is made up of 17 amino acids. The CDR3 nucleotides read TGCGCCAGCAGCTTGGTCGCGATAGCGGTTGGCACAGATACGCAGTATTTT. It translates to CASSLVAIAVGTDTQYF.

The rearrangement uses TRBV19 and TRBJ2-5, with 8 bases lining up with TRBD1. Germline lookup yields CDR1 LNHDA and CDR2 SQIVND (reference sequence). V shed 1 base, J shed 2 bases, and the junction held 3 bases outside the gene matches. This CDR3 has 15 residues. The CDR3 sequence: CASSIGTGYQETQYF. DNA for the CDR3: TGTGCCAGTAGTATAGGGACAGGGTATCAAGAGACCCAGTACTTC.

This clone was found a few times. The chain has TRBV30 and TRBJ2-2; TRBD2 matches 7 bases. The CDR3 contains 14 residues. The germline CDR1 and CDR2 sequences are GTSNPN and SVGIG (reference sequence). Trimming removed 7 bases from V and 4 bases from J; junction bases left unmatched: 9. The CDR3 sequence: CASLAGAFTGELFF. In DNA, the CDR3 is TGTGCCTCCCTGGCGGGAGCGTTCACCGGGGAGCTGTTTTTT.

This clone has more than one count but fewer than ten. This chain joins TRBV29-1 and TRBJ2-1; tentative D call: TRBD1 (6 bases). This CDR3 spans 13 amino acids. The germline V gene encodes CDR1 SQVTM and CDR2 ANQGSEA. V lost 0 bases, J lost 16 bases, and 19 bases lay in between. The CDR3, as DNA: TGCAGCGTTGAAGACTACCTCGGGACACCTGTTTTCTTC. Its protein is CSVEDYLGTPVFF.

The chain employs TRBV29-1 and TRBJ2-2; 7 bases line up with TRBD1. Germline CDR1 SQVTM, CDR2 ANQGSEA. After removal of 7 bases from V and 7 bases from J, the junction contained 9 bases not matched to a gene. CDR3 size: 13 residues. CDR3 sequence reads: CSAYITGVGELFF. The CDR3 DNA reads TGCAGCGCTTATATTACAGGGGTCGGGGAGCTGTTTTTT.

This clone has just a few counts. The J gene is TRBJ1-2, the V gene TRBV10-3, with a weak D call TRBD1 (5 bases). This CDR3 has 13 residues. Trimming stripped 10 bases from V and 4 bases from J, with 16 bases between. Germline V gene data show CDR1 as ENHRY and CDR2 as SYGVKD. CDR3 in amino acids: CATWEGIGYGYTF. The CDR3 DNA sequence: TGTGCCACCTGGGAGGGGATTGGCTATGGCTACACCTTC.

The rearrangement joins TRBV6-4 to TRBJ2-1; 8 positions agree with TRBD1. The V segment lost 6 bases and the J segment 3 bases; nucleotides outside the gene matches: 4. Germline loops: CDR1 MRHNA, CDR2 SNTAGT. The CDR3 runs to 14 residues. The CDR3 sequence is CASRQGESYNEQFF. The CDR3 DNA sequence: TGTGCCAGCAGACAGGGGGAAAGCTACAATGAGCAGTTCTTC.

The V gene is TRBV2, the J gene TRBJ2-3; D gene ambiguous. V shed 0 bases and J shed 10 bases, with 5 bases lying between them. This CDR3 region has 11 residues. Germline CDR1 SNHLY, CDR2 FYNNEI. CDR3 DNA: TGTGCCAGCAGTGAAGCCTCCCCGCAGTATTTT. Translated: CASSEASPQYF.

This clone was detected a few times. This sequence joins TRBV10-3 and TRBJ2-7; D is undetermined. The CDR3 is 11 residues long. The V end lost 7 bases, the J end lost 3 bases, and 7 bases lay between the germline ends. CDR1 ENHRY and CDR2 SYGVKD come from the germline V gene. The CDR3: CAITAGYEQYF. As DNA, the CDR3 is TGTGCCATCACCGCCGGCTACGAGCAGTACTTC.

This CDR3 reads CAISAEEDTEAFF. The CDR3 DNA reads TGTGCCATCAGTGCCGAGGAGGACACTGAAGCTTTCTTT. This chain uses TRBV10-3 with TRBJ1-1, with D unclear. The CDR3 runs 13 residues. The V end was cut by 4 bases, the J end by 3 bases, with 9 bases between. Per the germline V gene, CDR1 is ENHRY and CDR2 is SYGVKD.

The chain recombines TRBV5-6 with TRBJ2-1; TRBD1 agrees at 9 bases. The germline CDR1 and CDR2 sequences are SGHDT and YYEEEE. This CDR3 is 18 amino acids long. J was trimmed by 5 bases and V by 4 bases; bases with no gene match: 16. CDR3 in amino acids: CASSPWTGEVVGDNEQFF. In DNA form, the CDR3 reads TGTGCCAGCAGCCCGTGGACAGGGGAGGTAGTGGGGGACAATGAGCAGTTCTTC.

There are a few counts of this clone. V usage is TRBV7-2 and J usage is TRBJ1-1; TRBD1 matches at 9 bases. The CDR3 covers 17 residues. V was pared by 4 bases and J by 4 bases, with 13 bases of the junction left unmatched. In germline, CDR1 is SGHTA, CDR2 FQGNSA. CDR3 nucleotides: TGTGCCAGCAGCTCTAGTCTTAACAGGGGGCTCGGCACTGAAGCTTTCTTT. This codes for CASSSSLNRGLGTEAFF.

The sample holds a few counts of this clone. The rearrangement joins TRBV29-1 to TRBJ1-2, with 8 bases fitting TRBD1. The germline V gene has CDR1 SQVTM and CDR2 ANQGSEA. The CDR3 loop spans 14 amino acids. The V and J ends lost 2 bases and 4 bases, in that order; junction bases with no gene match: 6. CDR3 sequence: CSVEYGQGSYGYTF. For the CDR3, the DNA is TGCAGCGTTGAATACGGACAGGGAAGCTATGGCTACACCTTC.

V and J are TRBV5-6 and TRBJ2-5; perhaps TRBD2 as D (6 bases). CDR1 and CDR2 (germline): SGHDT, YYEEEE. V shed 6 bases and J shed 4 bases, with 13 bases lying between them. The CDR3 has 13 amino acids. The CDR3 loop is CASTGQGGETQYF. As DNA, the CDR3 is TGTGCCAGCACCGGCCAGGGAGGAGAGACCCAGTACTTC.

The chain has TRBV5-4 and TRBJ2-5; 8 positions agree with TRBD2. CDR1 is SGHNT and CDR2 is YYREEE in the germline V gene (reference sequence). The CDR3 runs 15 residues. Germline trimming cut 9 bases from V and 5 bases from J; bases unmatched to any gene: 15. CDR3 loop: CATSLRAGGSETQYF. For the CDR3, the DNA is TGTGCCACCTCCCTGCGGGCGGGAGGATCGGAGACCCAGTACTTC.

This clone was detected only a few times. The chain combines TRBV10-3 with TRBJ2-5, with D hard to call. The CDR3 covers 13 residues. Germline assignment: CDR1 ENHRY and CDR2 SYGVKD. V lost 4 bases to trimming and J lost 2 bases, with 8 bases between them. Written as DNA, the CDR3 is TGTGCCATCAGTGGGGCCAAACAAGAGACCCAGTACTTC. Translated, it gives CAISGAKQETQYF.

The gene calls are TRBV7-9 and TRBJ1-5; D gene unclear. Trimming took off 0 bases at V and 2 bases at J, with 8 bases between the two ends. This CDR3 has 15 residues. Germline V gives CDR1 SEHNR, CDR2 FQNEAQ (reference sequence). CDR3 loop: CASSLALPGNQPQHF. The CDR3, as DNA: TGTGCCAGCAGCTTAGCGCTGCCAGGCAATCAGCCCCAGCATTTT. The whole variable domain, filled in from reference TRBV7-9 and TRBJ1-5, reads DTGVSQNPRHKITKRGQNVTFRCDPISEHNRLYWYRQTLGQGPEFLTYFQNEAQLEKSRLLSDRFSAERPKGSFSTLEIQRTEQGDSAMYLCASSLALPGNQPQHFGDGTRLSIL.

V and J are TRBV7-9 and TRBJ2-7, with D perhaps TRBD2 (6 bases). Per germline, CDR1 SEHNR and CDR2 FQNEAQ (reference sequence). The V end lost 3 bases, the J end lost 3 bases, and 9 bases lay between the germline ends. The CDR3 is made up of 13 amino acids. The CDR3 DNA is TGTGCCAGCAGCTTTAAGGACTACTACGAGCAGTACTTC. Translated, it gives CASSFKDYYEQYF. The full variable domain, in which reference TRBV7-9 and TRBJ2-7 provide the parts outside the CDR3, is DTGVSQNPRHKITKRGQNVTFRCDPISEHNRLYWYRQTLGQGPEFLTYFQNEAQLEKSRLLSDRFSAERPKGSFSTLEIQRTEQGDSAMYLCASSFKDYYEQYFGPGTRLTVT.

This sequence joins TRBV4-2 and TRBJ2-1; 7 positions agree with TRBD2. J gave up 6 bases and V 1 base, and 6 bases lay outside the gene matches. This CDR3 is 15 amino acids long. Germline loops: CDR1 LGHNA, CDR2 YNFKEQ. For the CDR3, the DNA is TGTGCCAGCAGCCAAGGGCTAGCGGAGGGCAATGAGCAGTTCTTC. Protein product: CASSQGLAEGNEQFF.

The V call is TRBV28, the J call TRBJ2-7; 11 nucleotides line up with TRBD2. Germline CDR1 MDHEN, CDR2 SYDVKM. This CDR3 region has 15 residues. Trimming removed 4 bases from V and 4 bases from J; junction bases left unmatched: 6. In DNA, the CDR3 is TGTGCCAGCAGTTCCGCCGGGACTAGCGGTTACGAGCAGTACTTC. The encoded protein is CASSSAGTSGYEQYF.

This sequence joins TRBV29-1 and TRBJ2-5; D ambiguous. The CDR3 length is 11 residues. Trimming stripped 6 bases from V and 4 bases from J, with 9 bases between. The germline gives CDR1 SQVTM, CDR2 ANQGSEA. The CDR3 protein is CSVHRVETQYF. DNA for the CDR3: TGCAGCGTCCATCGAGTAGAGACCCAGTACTTC.